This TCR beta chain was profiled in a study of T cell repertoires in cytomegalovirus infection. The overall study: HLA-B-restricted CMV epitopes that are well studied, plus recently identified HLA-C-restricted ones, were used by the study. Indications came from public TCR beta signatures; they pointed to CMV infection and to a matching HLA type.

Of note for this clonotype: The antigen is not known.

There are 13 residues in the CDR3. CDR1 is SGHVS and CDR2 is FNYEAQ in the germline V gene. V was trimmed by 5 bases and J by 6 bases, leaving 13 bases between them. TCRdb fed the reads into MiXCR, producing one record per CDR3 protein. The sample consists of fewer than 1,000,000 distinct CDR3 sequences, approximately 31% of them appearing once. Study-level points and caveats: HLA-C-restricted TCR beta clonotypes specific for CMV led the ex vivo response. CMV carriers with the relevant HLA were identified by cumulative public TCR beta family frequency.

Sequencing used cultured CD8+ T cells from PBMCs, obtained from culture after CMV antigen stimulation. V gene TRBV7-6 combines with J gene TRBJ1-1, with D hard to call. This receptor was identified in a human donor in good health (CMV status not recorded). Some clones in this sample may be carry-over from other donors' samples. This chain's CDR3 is CASSPVRIAEAFF. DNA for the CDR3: TGTGCCAGCAGCCCGGTCAGAATCGCTGAAGCTTTCTTT.